This T cell receptor beta chain was profiled in a study of tumor-infiltrating lymphocytes in localized non-small cell lung cancer (dated by TCRdb to the early 2020s). Background on the whole study: Several histologies were represented in the cohort, which also included both smokers and never-smokers as well as patients whose samples were collected after neoadjuvant chemotherapy. The overall ICON cohort was composed of over a hundred surgical patients with localized non-small cell lung cancer whose tumors were resected. TCR sequencing was one of several integrated assays, alongside flow cytometry, multiplex immunofluorescence, RNA-seq, exome sequencing and proteomics, applied to the same patients. Each patient provided resected tumor tissue plus uninvolved lung tissue from the same patient, with the uninvolved lung tissue described as non-adjacent to the tumor. The paired tumor versus uninvolved lung comparison of immunoSEQ T-cell fraction included 45 to 65 patients. What the authors observed across the whole study: Assay coverage varied across patients depending on available tissue quantity, so only a subset of the cohort had TCR sequencing. Higher T cell infiltration in tumors than in uninvolved lung tissue was supported by TCRbeta sequencing, consistent with immunofluorescence CD3 counts. Because different pieces of the same tissue were used for different assays, technical variation could not be separated from intratumor heterogeneity. TCR-derived T-cell fraction did not differ between the flow cytometry-defined immunotypes IM1 (good prognosis) and IM2 (poor prognosis). Recurrence-free survival showed no association with tumor T-cell fraction measured by TCR sequencing (p = 0.61).

Enrollment in ICON was initiated in April 2016, and the last patient was enrolled in 2018. In a subcohort of around 77 patients, fresh tumor and matched uninvolved tissue were collected for in-depth immune analyses, with TCR sequencing among those analyses. DNA for TCR sequencing was isolated from bulk tissue, and no cell sorting was done. Concerning this clone itself: The target of this receptor is not known. No much larger clone exists at a distance of one base, and base qualities are not known.

The T-cell fraction in tumor and uninvolved lung tissue was provided by TCR sequencing with the immunoSEQ assay. On the study's bioinformatics: In the survival analysis, patients were divided into a high T-cell fraction group (upper tertile) and a low T-cell fraction group (lower two tertiles), and the two groups were compared using a log-rank test. A signed-rank test was used to test differences in T-cell fraction between paired tumor and uninvolved lung samples. TCRdb limited this immuneACCESS table to in-frame rearrangements with V and J called. A share of clones is missing; checked studies link under half to unresolved V genes, and the rest is unexplained. The V and J calls and clone size come from that table; D and trimming were worked out from the DNA. The sample has 15,000 to 20,000 clones on record, 73% of them singletons. Of the sample, 4.3% falls within the top ten clones. From its cysteine to its phenylalanine, the CDR3 spans 17 amino acids. The entry retains the CDR3 DNA only, 51 bases that are in frame from base 1. Unmatched junction bases come to 1, with V trimmed by 3 bases and J by 2 bases. Per the germline V gene, MNHNS is the CDR1 and SASEGT is the CDR2.

This receptor chain uses TRBV6-1 and TRBJ2-4, and TRBD2 matches 16 of the central bases. This TCR came from a human donor with non-small cell lung cancer. The sample consisted of lung tumor tissue. The CDR3 protein is CASSEGLAGGPKNIQYF. Read as DNA, the sequence is TGTGCCAGCAGTGAGGGACTAGCGGGGGGGCCCAAAAACATTCAGTACTTC.